The 27 T cell receptor beta chains below were found in one sample sequenced in a study of response to subunit inactivated influenza vaccine. TCRdb re-analysed the RT-PCR reads in MiXCR, keeping a single row per CDR3 protein. The data hold around 520,000 distinct CDR3 sequences, with 10% to 15% observed a single time. The source material was PBMCs from blood, sampled on the day of vaccination. The receptors were gathered from a man aged 50 or older who received an inactivated influenza vaccine.

J is TRBJ2-1 and V is TRBV20-1, with TRBD2 matching over 10 bases. The V gene end was trimmed by 6 bases and the J gene end by 8 bases; junction bases not matched to a gene: 13. The CDR3 extends over 15 amino acids. CDR1 and CDR2 from the germline V gene are DFQATT and SNEGSKA (reference sequence). In DNA, the CDR3 is TGCAGTGCCTTCCAACCCGGGACTAGCGCCGATGAGCAGTTCTTC. Its translation is CSAFQPGTSADEQFF.

This chain connects TRBV20-1 to TRBJ2-2, with 8 bases lining up with TRBD2. With 0 bases clipped from V and 3 bases from J, the junction kept 6 bases outside the gene matches. The length of the CDR3 is 16 residues. Per the germline V gene, CDR1 is DFQATT and CDR2 is SNEGSKA (reference sequence). CDR3 in amino acids: CSARDGPSGYTGELFF. The CDR3 nucleotides are TGCAGTGCTAGAGATGGGCCTAGCGGGTACACCGGGGAGCTGTTTTTT.

The chain has TRBV7-9 and TRBJ2-2; 11 bases fit TRBD1. V gave up 5 bases and J gave up 5 bases; unmatched junction bases: 7. Looked up from germline, CDR1 is SEHNR and CDR2 is FQNEAQ (reference sequence). This CDR3 has 16 residues. CDR3 protein: CASSRWDRGRTGELFF. The CDR3 DNA reads as TGTGCCAGCAGCCGGTGGGACAGGGGGAGAACCGGGGAGCTGTTTTTT.

On this clonotype itself: One junction end disagrees with the germline gene, perhaps due to a read error. The genes are TRBV5-5 and TRBJ2-5, with D tentatively TRBD1 (6 bases). Germline V CDR1 and CDR2: SGHKS, YYEKEE (reference sequence). This CDR3 spans 12 amino acids. The CDR3 sequence is CASSPDYRVWNF. CDR3 bases: TGTGCCAGCAGCCCCGACTACAGGGTCTGGAACTTC.

This clonotype was picked up many times. The rearrangement uses TRBV7-9 and TRBJ2-4, with a weak D call TRBD2 (5 bases). The CDR3 is made up of 16 amino acids. Trimming removed 3 bases at V and 2 bases at J, with 14 bases between. Germline values: CDR1 SEHNR, CDR2 FQNEAQ (reference sequence). In nucleotides, the CDR3 is TGTGCCAGCAGCTTCGCCCCTACGGGAACCAAAAACATTCAGTACTTC. This encodes CASSFAPTGTKNIQYF. The whole variable domain, remainder taken from reference TRBV7-9 and TRBJ2-4, is DTGVSQNPRHKITKRGQNVTFRCDPISEHNRLYWYRQTLGQGPEFLTYFQNEAQLEKSRLLSDRFSAERPKGSFSTLEIQRTEQGDSAMYLCASSFAPTGTKNIQYFGAGTRLSVL.

J is TRBJ2-7 and V is TRBV12-3 or TRBV12-4; TRBD1 matches 10 bases. J lost 12 bases, V lost 5 bases, and 16 bases had no gene match. This CDR3 contains 15 residues. The CDR3 loop reads CASSTPGQGPRRRYF. For the CDR3, the DNA is TGTGCCAGCAGTACCCCGGGACAGGGGCCGCGAAGGCGGTACTTC.

This clonotype was detected a few times. The V gene is TRBV2, the J gene TRBJ1-6; maybe TRBD1 (5 bases). Germline CDR1 is SNHLY and CDR2 is FYNNEI. The V end lost 8 bases, the J end lost 10 bases, and 12 bases lay between the germline ends. This CDR3 has 12 residues. The CDR3 loop reads CASQEEGSPLHF. The CDR3 nucleotides read TGTGCCAGCCAGGAGGAGGGGTCACCCCTCCACTTT.

This clonotype was observed many times. This chain uses TRBV6-2 or TRBV6-3 with TRBJ2-1, with D possibly being TRBD1 (5 bases). The CDR3 has 11 amino acids. Germline lookup yields CDR1 MNHEY and CDR2 SVGEGT. The germline V and J ends were trimmed by 2 bases and 9 bases, with 5 bases remaining between them. CDR3 residues: CASSYDSEQFF. The CDR3 region has the DNA TGTGCCAGCAGTTACGACAGTGAGCAGTTCTTC.

This clonotype was observed many times. V usage is TRBV4-3 and J usage is TRBJ2-2; 11 nucleotides line up with TRBD2. Trimming at V came to 0 bases and at J to 6 bases, leaving 9 bases not matched to a gene. Germline CDR1 and CDR2: LGHNA and YSLEER. The CDR3 consists of 18 residues. The CDR3 here is CASSQDGFASGGPGELFF. The CDR3 DNA is TGCGCCAGCAGCCAAGATGGGTTCGCTAGCGGGGGGCCCGGGGAGCTGTTTTTT.

The table lists this clonotype with a few counts. The rearrangement joins TRBV11-2 to TRBJ2-5, with 10 bases fitting TRBD2. The CDR3 consists of 18 residues. The germline V gene has CDR1 SGHAT and CDR2 FQNNGV. V gave up 1 base and J gave up 2 bases; unmatched junction bases: 10. CDR3 bases: TGTGCCAGCAGCTTAGGTGTGCTAGCGGGGGAAGCACAAGAGACCCAGTACTTC. The encoded protein is CASSLGVLAGEAQETQYF.

This clonotype was seen more than once but under ten times. The genes are TRBV15 and TRBJ2-7, with TRBD2 matching 13 bases. Germline V gene lookup returns CDR1 LNHNV and CDR2 YYDKDF (reference sequence). The CDR3 spans 15 residues. The junction had 8 bases not matched to a gene; V was cut back by 8 bases and J by 4 bases. The CDR3 is CATAGGLAGMYEQYF. Written as DNA, the CDR3 is TGTGCCACCGCAGGGGGACTAGCGGGAATGTACGAGCAGTACTTC.

This clonotype was picked up a small number of times. V and J are TRBV20-1 and TRBJ2-1; 11 bases align to TRBD1. This CDR3 contains 13 residues. CDR1 is DFQATT and CDR2 is SNEGSKA in the germline V gene (reference sequence). Trimming at V came to 1 base and at J to 9 bases, leaving 2 bases not matched to a gene. The CDR3 DNA is TGCAGTGCTAGAGGGACAGGGGGCACTGAGCAGTTCTTC. Protein product: CSARGTGGTEQFF.

Turning to this clonotype: Germline and junction disagree at one end, which may indicate a read error. The V gene is TRBV5-1, the J gene TRBJ2-5; TRBD1 aligns across 10 bases. The length of the CDR3 is 15 residues. Germline CDR1 and CDR2: SGHRS and YFSETQ. The CDR3 reads CSSSLGDRGRETQYF. As DNA, the CDR3 is TGCTCCAGCAGCTTGGGGGACAGGGGTCGTGAGACCCAGTACTTC.

The table lists this clonotype with a few counts. The rearrangement joins TRBV7-2 to TRBJ2-1; 8 bases fit TRBD2. This CDR3 has 17 residues. V dropped 0 bases and J dropped 6; count of bases not matched to a gene: 10. Germline CDR1 and CDR2: SGHTA and FQGNSA. The CDR3 coding sequence is TGTGCCAGCAGCTTAGCGGTATTTAGCGGGACCCCCAATGAGCAGTTCTTC. Its protein is CASSLAVFSGTPNEQFF.

A few counts support this clonotype. The chain links TRBV6-2 or TRBV6-3 to TRBJ2-1, with D perhaps matching TRBD2 (5 bases). The CDR3 is made up of 15 amino acids. V was shortened by 5 bases and J by 4 bases, with 15 bases between the two germline ends. Germline V gene sequence: CDR1 MNHEY, CDR2 SVGEGT. The CDR3 sequence is CASSRFGSGYNEQFF. CDR3 bases: TGTGCCAGCAGTCGTTTCGGGTCGGGGTACAATGAGCAGTTCTTC.

The chain carries TRBV2 and TRBJ2-4, with D maybe TRBD1 (5 bases). The V end was cut by 1 base, the J end by 3 bases, with 13 bases between. The CDR3 is 16 residues long. The V gene's germline CDR1 is SNHLY and CDR2 FYNNEI. For the CDR3, the DNA is TGTGCCAGCAGTGAAGGCCAGGTGGGGCACAAAAACATTCAGTACTTC. Amino acid sequence: CASSEGQVGHKNIQYF.

With respect to this clonotype: Its ends do not fully match the called genes, so a read error is possible. This rearrangement joins TRBV9 to TRBJ2-2, with D tentatively TRBD2 (6 bases). The germline V gene encodes CDR1 SGDLS and CDR2 YYNGEE. This CDR3 spans 14 amino acids. The CDR3 spells CASSVAGGPGDLFF. Here the CDR3 DNA reads TGTGCCAGCAGCGTAGCAGGAGGGCCCGGGGACCTGTTTTTT.

This clonotype occurred a few times. V usage is TRBV20-1 and J usage is TRBJ2-1, with D perhaps matching TRBD2 (6 bases). The CDR3 length is 14 residues. The germline V gene has CDR1 DFQATT and CDR2 SNEGSKA (reference sequence). With 3 bases removed from V and 7 bases from J, the gap between germline ends came to 16 bases. The CDR3 loop is CSASALTGGNEQFF. CDR3 DNA: TGCAGTGCTAGCGCCCTAACTGGAGGGAATGAGCAGTTCTTC.

This clonotype appeared a few times. The chain uses TRBV12-3 or TRBV12-4 and TRBJ2-5; a possible D gene is TRBD2 (5 bases). CDR3 size: 13 residues. V lost 1 base to trimming and J lost 4 bases, with 7 bases between them. CDR3 amino acids: CASSLERVETQYF. In DNA, the CDR3 is TGTGCCAGCAGTTTAGAGAGGGTAGAGACCCAGTACTTC.

This clonotype showed up many times. This sequence joins TRBV28 and TRBJ2-7; TRBD1 matches at 7 bases. CDR3 length: 12 amino acids. V was pared by 8 bases and J by 2 bases, with 3 bases of the junction left unmatched. Germline loops: CDR1 MDHEN, CDR2 SYDVKM. The CDR3 DNA reads as TGTGCCAGCCGGGACAGTACCTACGAGCAGTACTTC. Translation: CASRDSTYEQYF.

The V gene is TRBV7-6, the J gene TRBJ1-3, with 7 nucleotides matching TRBD1. CDR1 is SGHVS, CDR2 FNYEAQ, per germline. This CDR3 is 16 amino acids long. V lost 4 bases and J lost 4; bases outside the gene matches: 10. The CDR3 DNA follows: TGTGCCAGCAGCTCCCCCCGCCGGGACAGAGGAAACACCATATATTTT. Its translation is CASSSPRRDRGNTIYF. Filled out from reference TRBV7-6 and TRBJ1-3, the complete variable domain reads GAGVSQSPRYKVTKRGQDVALRCDPISGHVSLYWYRQALGQGPEFLTYFNYEAQQDKSGLPNDRFSAERPEGSISTLTIQRTEQRDSAMYRCASSSPRRDRGNTIYFGEGSWLTVV.

The V gene is TRBV7-9, the J gene TRBJ1-6; D is possibly TRBD1 (5 bases). V was clipped by 4 bases and J by 5 bases, with 18 bases between them. The length of the CDR3 is 17 residues. Germline V gene sequence: CDR1 SEHNR, CDR2 FQNEAQ (reference sequence). The CDR3 DNA sequence: TGTGCCAGCAGCTCTCCCTTATGGGGGGATCATAATTCACCCCTCCACTTT. As protein: CASSSPLWGDHNSPLHF.

V is TRBV21-1 and J is TRBJ2-2; TRBD2, the table's D call, lacks a check against the DNA. TRBV21-1 constitutes a pseudogene. The CDR3 consists of 16 residues. CDR3: CASSSRGGVKTGELFF. The CDR3 DNA is TGTGCCAGCAGCAGTCGCGGGGGGGTAAAAACCGGGGAGCTGTTTTTT.

This clonotype was detected a few times. CDR3: CASTPSGSVNEQFF. The DNA for the CDR3 is TGTGCCAGCACCCCTAGCGGGAGCGTCAATGAGCAGTTCTTC. The chain employs TRBV12-3 or TRBV12-4 and TRBJ2-1; 10 positions match TRBD2. The CDR3 is 14 residues long. Losses at the gene ends were 7 bases for V and 6 bases for J; bases not matched to a gene: 6.

This clonotype showed up many times. The chain links TRBV5-1 to TRBJ2-1; the D is unclear. Trimming took off 3 bases at V and 6 bases at J, with 13 bases between the two ends. The CDR3 runs 14 residues. The germline CDR1 and CDR2 sequences are SGHRS and YFSETQ. In nucleotides, the CDR3 is TGCGCCAGCAGCTCAGGCCTGAATGGCAATGAGCAGTTCTTC. This encodes CASSSGLNGNEQFF.

Comment on this clonotype: No conserved phenylalanine or tryptophan ends this CDR3, so it is likely a read error. The gene calls are TRBV30 and TRBJ2-7, with D perhaps matching TRBD2 (6 bases). This CDR3 comprises 15 residues. The germline gives CDR1 GTSNPN, CDR2 SVGIG (reference sequence). The ends were cut back, 0 bases at V and 2 bases at J, with 14 bases in the middle. CDR3 sequence: CAWSVGIAATYEQYL. CDR3 sequence (DNA): TGTGCCTGGAGTGTAGGTATAGCGGCAACCTACGAGCAGTACCTC.

This clonotype was detected many times. The chain is built from TRBV7-2 and TRBJ2-1; a weak D match, TRBD1 (6 bases). The V end lost 5 bases, the J end lost 5 bases, and 10 bases lay between the germline ends. This CDR3 region has 13 residues. CDR1 is SGHTA, CDR2 FQGNSA, per germline. DNA of the CDR3: TGTGCCAGCAGCCAACAGGGTAACAATGAGCAGTTCTTC. Protein: CASSQQGNNEQFF.